The 11 T cell receptor beta chains reported below all come from one sample, sequenced in a study of cytomegalovirus exposure and HLA in healthy donors. Generated by immunoSEQ multiplex PCR, the TCRdb table keeps only in-frame clones and is missing some. The table includes more than 150,000 clones, around 84% detected once. The sample consisted of PBMCs. Receptor source: a man younger than 35 in good health and CMV-seropositive.

CDR3 protein: CSVGQRELAKNIQYF. In DNA, the CDR3 is TGCAGCGTTGGGCAGCGTGAACTAGCCAAAAACATTCAGTACTTC. J is TRBJ2-4 and V is TRBV29-1; no definite D call. Trimming took 4 bases from V and 0 from J, leaving 13 bases between them. This CDR3 has 15 residues. Germline CDR1 reads SQVTM; CDR2 reads ANQGSEA. The variable domain in full, with the rest retrieved from reference TRBV29-1 and TRBJ2-4, is SAVISQKPSRDICQRGTSLTIQCQVDSQVTMMFWYRQQPGQSLTLIATANQGSEATYESGFVIDKFPISRPNLTFSTLTVSNMSPEDSSIYLCSVGQRELAKNIQYFGAGTRLSVL.

This chain joins TRBV9 and TRBJ2-6; D unclear. Germline CDR1 reads SGDLS; CDR2 reads YYNGEE. This CDR3 region has 15 residues. V gave up 5 bases and J gave up 0 bases, with 9 bases separating them. For the CDR3, the DNA is TGTGCCAGCAGTGTCTTCTTCTCTGGGGCCAACGTCCTGACTTTC. Translating gives CASSVFFSGANVLTF.

V is TRBV6-1 and J is TRBJ1-5, with D unresolved. The CDR3 length is 12 residues. CDR1 is MNHNS, CDR2 SASEGT, per germline. Trimming removed 6 bases at V and 9 bases at J, with 12 bases between. DNA of the CDR3: TGTGCCAGCAGGGAGGGTCTCCGGCCCCAGCATTTT. Protein: CASREGLRPQHF.

The sample holds a few counts of this clone. The genes are TRBV11-2 and TRBJ1-1, with no clear D. There are 12 residues in the CDR3. The germline CDR1 and CDR2 sequences are SGHAT and FQNNGV. V lost 2 bases and J lost 3, with 4 bases in between. As DNA, the CDR3 is TGTGCCAGCAGCTTATCGTACACTGAAGCTTTCTTT. Translated: CASSLSYTEAFF.

The gene calls are TRBV4-2 and TRBJ1-2; no definite D call. V was cut by 1 base and J by 6 bases, with 9 bases left in between. The CDR3 has 13 amino acids. Germline CDR1 is LGHNA and CDR2 is YNFKEQ. CDR3 in DNA: TGTGCCAGCAGCCAAGGAGCCGGGAATGGCTACACCTTC. Amino acids: CASSQGAGNGYTF.

The chain carries TRBV2 and TRBJ2-3; D uncertain. The germline V gene encodes CDR1 SNHLY and CDR2 FYNNEI. V gave up 6 bases and J gave up 0 bases, with 13 bases separating them. The CDR3 contains 15 residues. CDR3 DNA: TGTGCCAGCAGACGGAGCGACGTAAGCACAGATACGCAGTATTTT. Its protein is CASRRSDVSTDTQYF. The complete variable domain, with remaining parts taken from reference TRBV2 and TRBJ2-3, reads EPEVTQTPSHQVTQMGQEVILRCVPISNHLYFYWYRQILGQKVEFLVSFYNNEISEKSEIFDDQFSVERPDGSNFTLKIRSTKLEDSAMYFCASRRSDVSTDTQYFGPGTRLTVL.

V and J are TRBV5-6 and TRBJ1-1, with D perhaps TRBD1 (5 bases). V dropped 4 bases and J dropped 7 bases, with 11 bases sitting between them. CDR1 is SGHDT, CDR2 YYEEEE, per germline. This CDR3 is 12 amino acids long. The CDR3 coding sequence is TGTGCCAGCAGCCTCAGGGAAGGTGAAGCTTTCTTT. Translating it yields CASSLREGEAFF.

The V and J genes are TRBV5-1 and TRBJ2-1; TRBD2 agrees at 9 bases. This CDR3 comprises 16 residues. Germline V gives CDR1 SGHRS, CDR2 YFSETQ. The V gene end was trimmed by 0 bases and the J gene end by 7 bases; junction bases not matched to a gene: 8. The CDR3 region is CASSLVVSGSGNEQFF. CDR3 DNA sequence: TGCGCCAGCAGCTTGGTGGTTAGCGGGAGTGGGAATGAGCAGTTCTTC.

The V gene is TRBV28, the J gene TRBJ2-7; D ambiguous. V lost 7 bases and J 3 bases, leaving 16 bases between the germline ends. CDR3 size: 14 residues. CDR1 MDHEN and CDR2 SYDVKM come from the germline V gene. The CDR3 DNA reads as TGTGCCAGCATTAACCCCACAGATCGCTACGAGCAGTACTTC. This translates into CASINPTDRYEQYF.

The rearrangement links TRBV7-3 to TRBJ2-5; tentatively, D is TRBD2 (6 bases). The CDR3 spans 15 residues. Germline lookup yields CDR1 SGHTA and CDR2 FQGTGA. Trimming took 2 bases from V and 5 from J, leaving 15 bases between them. The CDR3: CASSLGGSGFETQYF. CDR3 sequence (DNA): TGTGCCAGCAGCTTAGGAGGGTCGGGGTTCGAGACCCAGTACTTC.

The chain is built from TRBV14 and TRBJ2-1; 11 nucleotides align to TRBD1. The CDR3 totals 15 residues. The germline CDR1 and CDR2 sequences are SGHDN and FVKESK. V was pared by 4 bases and J by 8 bases, with 7 bases of the junction left unmatched. The CDR3 protein is CASSPGTGGIDEQFF. CDR3 coding DNA: TGTGCCAGCAGCCCCGGGACAGGGGGAATCGATGAGCAGTTCTTC.